This paragraph reports one T cell receptor beta chain. This clone was picked up a small number of times. It lacks a known antigen. One base away there is no much larger clone; base qualities are not given. Each donor gave one peripheral blood draw, averaging approximately 120 mL, which was collected into heparinised tubes. A BD FACSAria II was used to sort naive, central memory, regulatory and stem cell-like memory CD4+ T cells with a panel that included CD45RO, CCR7, CD25, CD127, CD95 and CD27. Purity was above 95% for every sorted population. Right away, PBMCs were isolated by Lymphoprep density gradient centrifugation and were stained directly, with no culture step. To minimize batch effects, samples were stained and sorted in pairs, one healthy donor with one patient per experiment. These data originate in a study of beta chain features in type 1 diabetes (dated by TCRdb to between 2018 and 2020). As for the study more broadly: No differences in mean age, gender distribution, total cell number or subset yield were found between patients and healthy donors. A total of 107,917,701 sorted cells were examined across all samples, and RNA yield correlated strongly with the number of cells per subset. In the study, recently diagnosed type 1 diabetes patients and matched healthy donors were compared on the TCRB repertoires of their sorted circulating CD4+ T cell subsets. Regulatory and stem cell-like memory subsets were obtained from only 8 patients and about eight healthy donors, while naive and central memory subsets were obtained from all 30 or so donors. Findings and caveats that apply to the study as a whole: Naive, central memory and regulatory TCRB repertoires appeared to be more similar among patients than among healthy donors. PCR might favor shorter templates, but patient and control samples were amplified and corrected together, so any skew would affect both groups equally. In all four CD4+ subsets, TCRB CDR3 length was moderately but significantly shorter in type 1 diabetes patients. Because cDNA was sequenced instead of genomic DNA, highly expressing activated cells could be over-represented, though the groups showed no difference in activation or CD3 levels. At VDJ recombination sites, patients with type 1 diabetes made fewer insertions and deleted more nucleotides, a pattern implying thymic rearrangement abnormalities. HLA sub-analyses involved small numbers of individuals, so any influence of HLA type on TCRB rearrangement remained unresolved.

The germline V gene sets CDR1 to MNHEY and CDR2 to SVGAGI. Relative to germline, V is 6 bases shorter and J is 12 bases shorter, with 15 bases between their ends. Inclusive of the bounding cysteine and phenylalanine, the CDR3 is 12 residues long. The entry retains the CDR3 DNA only, 36 bases that are in frame from base 1. The entire isolated RNA was reverse transcribed using the High Capacity cDNA Reverse Transcription Kit, and thus expressed TCRB transcripts were sequenced. Deep immunoSEQ sequencing was performed on naive, central memory and regulatory T cell samples, with an average of about 4 million total reads per sample. After sorted cells were lysed in RLT buffer, RNA was extracted with DNase-treated RNeasy Micro or Mini kits, with the choice depending on cell number. To prevent cross-contamination, each cell subset was processed individually, whereas patient and healthy donor samples were processed jointly. The immunoSEQ multiplex PCR was used to amplify TCRB sequences from cDNA, generating 87-bp fragments that spanned the CDR3 region. Sequencing of the amplicons was done on the Illumina HiSeq platform. Under the source paper's analysis protocol: Synthetic template baselines were used to correct PCR bias computationally, reads within Hamming distance 2 were collapsed together, and singletons that could not be merged were discarded. Reads were aligned against IMGT to assign V, D and J genes, CDR3 length and insertions or deletions at six rearrangement sites. Within each subset, clonotype counts were normalized to the number of sorted cells before true diversity and Gini coefficients were calculated with the tcR R package. Repertoire sharing was quantified using the overlap coefficient calculated on TCRB nucleotide sequences. Out-of-frame TCRB sequences from naive cells were analyzed as a proxy for the pre-selection repertoire. TCRdb holds this immuneACCESS table with in-frame rearrangements only. Some clones are missing; in checked studies, unresolved V genes explain under half, and the rest has no known cause. That table furnishes V, J and clone size, whereas the DNA furnished D and trimming. The sample table shows 600,000 to 650,000 clones, and 15% to 17% are seen once. Of the sample, around 0.095% falls within the top ten clones.

The TCR sequence derives from a man in his late teens or twenties in good health. The chain links TRBV6-5 with TRBJ2-1; the D call could be TRBD1 or TRBD2, with each sharing 5 bases. Material for sequencing was naive CD4+ T cells from blood. The cell subset or site label here, explained by the study, means: true naive CD4+ T cells. The CDR3 has the sequence CASSRPTGGQFF. The nucleotide sequence reads as follows: TGTGCCAGCAGCCGCCCCACTGGGGGGCAGTTCTTC.